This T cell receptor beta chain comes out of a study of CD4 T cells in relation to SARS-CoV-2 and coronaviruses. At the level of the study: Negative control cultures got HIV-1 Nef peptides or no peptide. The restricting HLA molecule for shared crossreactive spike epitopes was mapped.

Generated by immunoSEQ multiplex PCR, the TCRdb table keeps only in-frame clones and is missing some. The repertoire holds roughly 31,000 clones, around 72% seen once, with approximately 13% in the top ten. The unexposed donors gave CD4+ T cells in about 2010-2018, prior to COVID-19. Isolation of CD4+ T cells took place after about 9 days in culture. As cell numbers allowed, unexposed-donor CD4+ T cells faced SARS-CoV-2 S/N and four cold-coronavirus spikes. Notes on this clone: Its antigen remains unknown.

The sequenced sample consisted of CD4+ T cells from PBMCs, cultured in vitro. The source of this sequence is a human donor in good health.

CDR3 sequence reads: CASSVGEGSNQPQHF. In nucleotides, the CDR3 is TGTGCCAGCAGCGTAGGTGAGGGTAGCAATCAGCCCCAGCATTTT. This sequence joins TRBV9 and TRBJ1-5; no reliable D call. The germline CDR1 and CDR2 sequences are SGDLS and YYNGEE. The CDR3 is made up of 15 amino acids. The ends were cut back, 0 bases at V and 0 bases at J, with 7 bases in the middle.